This TCR beta chain derives from a study of tumor-infiltrating lymphocytes in primary liver carcinoma. This clonotype was observed at least ten times. Its antigen is as yet unknown. The CDR3 sequence is 14 residues long. Deletions cut 2 bases from V and 0 bases from J, with 7 bases between. Germline V gives CDR1 SGHNT, CDR2 YENEEA. Findings of the study overall: Researchers found tumor-adjacent and tumor-blood pairs overlapped less than tumor region pairs.

Germline DNA was also extracted, and blood RNA derived from unsorted whole blood. Starting material of 400 to 600 ng total RNA yielded TCR beta cDNA via a constant-region primer. Libraries of TCR beta came from three nested multiplex PCR rounds with slightly modified ARM-PCR. It was with TRBV1-TRBV30 forward primers and a C-beta reverse primer that the first two PCR rounds were run, at about 10 cycles each. One entry per CDR3 protein results from TCRdb running MiXCR on the multiplex PCR reads. This sample has around 330,000 distinct CDR3 sequences; 65% occur once, and the top ten carry 9% to 10%. The chain recombines TRBV11-3 with TRBJ1-1; D is undetermined. The receptor was isolated from a man aged 40-55 years with primary liver carcinoma and hepatitis B virus infection. Sequencing was performed on peripheral blood. The CDR3 coding sequence is TGTGCCAGCAGCTTAAACTCAATGAACACTGAAGCTTTCTTT. It encodes CASSLNSMNTEAFF.